This record concerns one T cell receptor beta chain sequence. This specimen belongs to a study of neoadjuvant nivolumab and ipilimumab in lung cancer. The assay was immunoSEQ multiplex PCR, and TCRdb's table has in-frame clones only and misses some. The table records 25,000 to 30,000 clones, approximately 85% of them present only once. From germline, CDR1 is SQVTM and CDR2 ANQGSEA. The CDR3 covers 12 residues. Deletions cut 5 bases from V and 3 bases from J, with 10 bases between. This sequence joins TRBV29-1 and TRBJ1-2; D uncertain. The source is an adult with non-small cell lung cancer. The sample in question was tumor tissue, obtained after neoadjuvant nivolumab, alone or with ipilimumab, at or shortly before surgery. The CDR3 region is CSVLDTYYGYTF. Written as DNA, the CDR3 is TGCAGCGTTCTCGACACATACTATGGCTACACCTTC. The full variable domain, in which reference TRBV29-1 and TRBJ1-2 provide the parts outside the CDR3, is SAVISQKPSRDICQRGTSLTIQCQVDSQVTMMFWYRQQPGQSLTLIATANQGSEATYESGFVIDKFPISRPNLTFSTLTVSNMSPEDSSIYLCSVLDTYYGYTFGSGTRLTVV.